This record concerns one T cell receptor (beta chain) sequence. This specimen belongs to a study of control samples from healthy donors and cancer patients. Germline-derived CDR1 and CDR2 are SGHTA and FQGNSA. The junction had 14 bases not matched to a gene; V was cut back by 5 bases and J by 5 bases. The CDR3 loop spans 18 amino acids. Profiling relied on immunoSEQ multiplex PCR, and the TCRdb table lists in-frame clones only, not all of them. Of hundreds of thousands of clones listed, 80% to 95% are singletons. Sequencing was carried out using PBMCs. The TCR comes from a man aged 35 to 55 with head and neck cancer. J is TRBJ2-5 and V is TRBV7-2; 13 bases line up with TRBD2. The CDR3 region is CASSLQGLAGSEGETQYF. In DNA form, the CDR3 reads TGTGCCAGCAGCCTCCAGGGACTAGCGGGGTCCGAAGGGGAGACCCAGTACTTC.